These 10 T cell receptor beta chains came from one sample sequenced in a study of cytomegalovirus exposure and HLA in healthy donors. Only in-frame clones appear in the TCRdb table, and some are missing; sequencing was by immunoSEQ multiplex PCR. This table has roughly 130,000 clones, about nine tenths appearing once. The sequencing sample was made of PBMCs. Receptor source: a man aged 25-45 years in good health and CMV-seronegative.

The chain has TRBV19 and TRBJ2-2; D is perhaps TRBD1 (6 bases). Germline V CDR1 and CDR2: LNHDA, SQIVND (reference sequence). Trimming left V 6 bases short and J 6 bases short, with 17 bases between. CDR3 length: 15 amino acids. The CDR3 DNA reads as TGTGCCAGTAGAGAGGTGGGGGCCGGATCCGGGGAGCTGTTTTTT. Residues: CASREVGAGSGELFF.

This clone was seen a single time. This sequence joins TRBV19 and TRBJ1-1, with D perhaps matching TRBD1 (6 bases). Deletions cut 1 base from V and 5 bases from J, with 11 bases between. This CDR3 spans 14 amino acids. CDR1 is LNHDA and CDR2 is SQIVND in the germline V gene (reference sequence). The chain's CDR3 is CASSIGDRSTEAFF. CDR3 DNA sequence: TGTGCCAGTAGTATAGGAGACAGGTCTACTGAAGCTTTCTTT.

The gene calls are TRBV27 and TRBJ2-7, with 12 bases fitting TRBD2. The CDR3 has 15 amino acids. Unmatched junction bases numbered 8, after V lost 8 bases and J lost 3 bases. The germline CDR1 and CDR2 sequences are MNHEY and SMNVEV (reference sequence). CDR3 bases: TGTGCCAGCGCCTTAAGACTAGCGGGGGTCTACGAGCAGTACTTC. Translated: CASALRLAGVYEQYF.

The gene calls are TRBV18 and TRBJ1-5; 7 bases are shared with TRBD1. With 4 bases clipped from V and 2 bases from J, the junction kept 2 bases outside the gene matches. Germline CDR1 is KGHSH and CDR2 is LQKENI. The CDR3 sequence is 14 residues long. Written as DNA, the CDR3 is TGTGCCAGCTCACAAGGGACAGGCAATCAGCCCCAGCATTTT. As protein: CASSQGTGNQPQHF.

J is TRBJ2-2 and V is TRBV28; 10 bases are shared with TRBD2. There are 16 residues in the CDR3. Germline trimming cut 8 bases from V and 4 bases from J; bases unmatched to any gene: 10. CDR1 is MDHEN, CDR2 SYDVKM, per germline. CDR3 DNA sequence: TGTGCCAGCTGGGAAGCGGGGGGGTTCGCCACCGGGGAGCTGTTTTTT. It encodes CASWEAGGFATGELFF.

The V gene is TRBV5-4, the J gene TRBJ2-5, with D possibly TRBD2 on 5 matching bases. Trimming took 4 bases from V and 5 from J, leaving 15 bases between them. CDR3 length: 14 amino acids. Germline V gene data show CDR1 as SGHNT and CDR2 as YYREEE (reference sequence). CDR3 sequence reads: CASSEYGVVETQYF. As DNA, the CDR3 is TGTGCCAGCAGCGAGTACGGGGTTGTGGAGACCCAGTACTTC.

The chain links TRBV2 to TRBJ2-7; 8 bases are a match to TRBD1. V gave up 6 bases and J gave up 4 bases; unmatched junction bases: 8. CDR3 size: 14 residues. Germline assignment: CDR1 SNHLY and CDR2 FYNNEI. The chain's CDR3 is CASRPGQVVYEQYF. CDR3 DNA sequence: TGTGCCAGCAGACCGGGACAGGTTGTATACGAGCAGTACTTC.

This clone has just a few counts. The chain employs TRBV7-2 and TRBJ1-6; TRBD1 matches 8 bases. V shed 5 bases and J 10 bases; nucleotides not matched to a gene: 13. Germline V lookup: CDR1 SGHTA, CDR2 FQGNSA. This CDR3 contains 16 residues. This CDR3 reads CASSPTDRVVGSPLHF. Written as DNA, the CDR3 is TGTGCCAGCAGCCCGACGGACAGGGTCGTTGGGTCACCCCTCCACTTT.

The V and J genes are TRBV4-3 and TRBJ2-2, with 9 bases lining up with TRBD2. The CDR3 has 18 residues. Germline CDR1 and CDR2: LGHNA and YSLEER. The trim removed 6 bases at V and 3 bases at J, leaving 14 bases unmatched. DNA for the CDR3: TGCGCCAGCAGTCCCCAGTGGGGAGCGGGGGGCTACACCGGGGAGCTGTTTTTT. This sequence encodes CASSPQWGAGGYTGELFF.

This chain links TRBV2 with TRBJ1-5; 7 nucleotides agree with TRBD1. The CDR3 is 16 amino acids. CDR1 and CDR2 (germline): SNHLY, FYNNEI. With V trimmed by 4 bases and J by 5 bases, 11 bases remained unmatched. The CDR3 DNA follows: TGTGCCAGCAGTGTGTCAGGCAGGGGGGACGATCAGCCCCAGCATTTT. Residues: CASSVSGRGDDQPQHF.